Following are 10 T cell receptor beta chains from one sample sequenced in a study of T-cell reconstitution after alpha-beta-depleted transplantation in children. A TCRbeta library incorporating unique molecular identifiers was prepared. TCRdb processed the PCR reads anew with MiXCR; each CDR3 protein has one entry. The table shows fewer than 550,000 distinct CDR3 sequences, with 9.5% to 12% occurring only once. The source was PBMCs, mostly from graft donor cells, collected 180 days after TCRalphabeta/CD19-depleted stem cell transplant. The source is a female patient aged 2-15 years who had a stem cell transplant for aplastic anemia, so the T cells may come from the graft donor.

In its sample, this clonotype was seen many times. The J gene is TRBJ2-2, the V gene TRBV11-2; TRBD2 is a possible D gene (6 bases). The V gene's germline CDR1 is SGHAT and CDR2 FQNNGV. Trimming shortened V by 1 base and J by 7 bases, and 10 bases separated the two germline ends. The CDR3 contains 14 residues. DNA of the CDR3: TGTGCCAGCAGCTTAGGACATAGCGGCGGGGAGCTGTTTTTT. Residues: CASSLGHSGGELFF.

The sample holds a few counts of this clonotype. J is TRBJ2-1 and V is TRBV4-3; D perhaps matches TRBD2 (6 bases). V gave up 0 bases and J gave up 7 bases, with 25 bases separating them. Germline V gene sequence: CDR1 LGHNA, CDR2 YSLEER. The CDR3 has 19 amino acids. The CDR3 spells CASSQDYLLTTRFLNEQFF. DNA for the CDR3: TGCGCCAGCAGCCAAGATTACCTTCTCACGACTAGATTCCTTAATGAGCAGTTCTTC.

About this clonotype: This may stem from a read error, because a much larger clone lies one nucleotide away. This chain links TRBV5-4 with TRBJ2-2, with 7 bases matching TRBD1. The CDR3 runs 15 residues. CDR1 is SGHNT, CDR2 YYREEE, per germline (reference sequence). In DNA form, the CDR3 reads TGTGCCAGCAGCACCGGGACAGCGAACACCAGGGAGCTGTTTTTT. The encoded protein is CASSTGTANTRELFF.

Many counts were recorded for this clonotype. This rearrangement joins TRBV28 to TRBJ2-6; a possible D gene is TRBD1 (6 bases). This CDR3 region has 18 residues. With 3 bases removed from V and 3 bases from J, the gap between germline ends came to 18 bases. Per germline, CDR1 MDHEN and CDR2 SYDVKM. This chain's CDR3 is CASSFVQGFFGGANVLTF. CDR3 bases: TGTGCCAGCAGTTTTGTACAGGGTTTTTTCGGTGGGGCCAACGTCCTGACTTTC. Combining the CDR3 with reference TRBV28 and TRBJ2-6 gives the whole variable domain DVKVTQSSRYLVKRTGEKVFLECVQDMDHENMFWYRQDPGLGLRLIYFSYDVKMKEKGDIPEGYSVSREKKERFSLILESASTNQTSMYLCASSFVQGFFGGANVLTFGAGSRLTVL.

This clonotype was recorded once. The genes are TRBV5-6 and TRBJ2-1; D assignment may be TRBD1 or TRBD2 (6 bases each). Germline values: CDR1 SGHDT, CDR2 YYEEEE. The CDR3 is made up of 16 amino acids. The ends were cut back, 9 bases at V and 4 bases at J, with 23 bases in the middle. CDR3 in DNA: TGTGCCATGGGCCCCGGGGGCCTCTGGGCTTACAATGAGCAGTTCTTC. Its protein is CAMGPGGLWAYNEQFF.

This clonotype was counted ten times or more. J is TRBJ1-2 and V is TRBV7-9; 8 bases are shared with TRBD1. Germline assignment: CDR1 SEHNR and CDR2 FQNEAQ (reference sequence). The CDR3 contains 14 residues. Losses at the gene ends were 3 bases for V and 6 bases for J; bases not matched to a gene: 6. The CDR3 loop reads CASSFPDRGDGYTF. The CDR3 bases are TGTGCCAGCAGCTTTCCCGACAGGGGCGATGGCTACACCTTC. Based on the CDR3 plus reference TRBV7-9 and TRBJ1-2, the full variable domain is DTGVSQNPRHKITKRGQNVTFRCDPISEHNRLYWYRQTLGQGPEFLTYFQNEAQLEKSRLLSDRFSAERPKGSFSTLEIQRTEQGDSAMYLCASSFPDRGDGYTFGSGTRLTVV.

The rearrangement uses TRBV6-5 and TRBJ1-2; 8 bases are shared with TRBD1. This CDR3 contains 14 residues. The germline gives CDR1 MNHEY, CDR2 SVGAGI. The trim removed 2 bases at V and 6 bases at J, leaving 5 bases unmatched. The CDR3 reads CASSYTGQGNGYTF. The CDR3 region has the DNA TGTGCCAGCAGTTACACAGGACAGGGTAATGGCTACACCTTC.

Remarks on this clonotype: A read error may produce the germline difference seen at one junction end. The rearrangement links TRBV3-1 to TRBJ1-2, with D tentatively TRBD1 (5 bases). CDR1 is LGHDT and CDR2 is YNNKEL in the germline V gene (reference sequence). The CDR3 has 15 amino acids. The CDR3 sequence: CACSQLDTSSYGYTF. CDR3 nucleotide sequence: TGTGCCTGCAGCCAACTGGACACCAGCTCCTATGGCTACACCTTC.

This clonotype has a count of ten or more. The chain carries TRBV5-1 and TRBJ1-4, with D maybe TRBD1 (6 bases). V was clipped by 2 bases and J by 5 bases, with 13 bases between them. This CDR3 is 15 amino acids long. The germline V gene encodes CDR1 SGHRS and CDR2 YFSETQ. CDR3: CASSLSGVENEKLFF. Written as DNA, the CDR3 is TGCGCCAGCAGCTTATCAGGGGTGGAGAATGAAAAACTGTTTTTT.

The V gene is TRBV10-3, the J gene TRBJ2-7; 7 bases are shared with TRBD2. J was trimmed by 3 bases and V by 0 bases; bases with no gene match: 5. The germline gives CDR1 ENHRY, CDR2 SYGVKD. There are 15 residues in the CDR3. The CDR3 region is CAISESRREGYEQYF. In DNA, the CDR3 is TGTGCCATCAGTGAGTCTCGGAGGGAGGGCTACGAGCAGTACTTC.